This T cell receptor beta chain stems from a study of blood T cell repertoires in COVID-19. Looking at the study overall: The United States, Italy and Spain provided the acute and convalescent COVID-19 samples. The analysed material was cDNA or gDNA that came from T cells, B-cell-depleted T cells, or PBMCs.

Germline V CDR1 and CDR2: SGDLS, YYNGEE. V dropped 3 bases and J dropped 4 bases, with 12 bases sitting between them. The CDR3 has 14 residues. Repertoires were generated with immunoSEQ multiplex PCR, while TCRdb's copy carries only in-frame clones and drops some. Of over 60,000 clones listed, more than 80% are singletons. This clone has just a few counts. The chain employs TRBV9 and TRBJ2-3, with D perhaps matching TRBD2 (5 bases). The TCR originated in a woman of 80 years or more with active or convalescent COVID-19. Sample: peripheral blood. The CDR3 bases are TGTGCCAGCAGCGCCATGGGGAGCGCAGATACGCAGTATTTT. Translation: CASSAMGSADTQYF.